The 16 T cell receptor beta chains in this list originate from one sample, sequenced in a study of long-term antiretroviral therapy in people with HIV. Sequencing used immunoSEQ v3.0 at survey level. Data came from immunoSEQ multiplex PCR; TCRdb stores just in-frame clones and leaves some out. This sample carries 30,000 to 40,000 clones, more than 60% of them seen once, and the ten largest clones take less than 9%. Sequencing was performed on unsorted PBMCs, taken 2 years after starting antiretroviral therapy. Every receptor here comes from a woman aged 45 to 65 with HIV.

This clone was counted a few times. This chain uses TRBV7-3 with TRBJ2-2; maybe TRBD2 (6 bases). V gave up 6 bases and J gave up 6 bases, with 8 bases separating them. Germline CDR1 is SGHTA and CDR2 is FQGTGA. This CDR3 region has 12 residues. CDR3 DNA sequence: TGTGCCAGCAGAAGGGAGGCCGGGGAGCTGTTTTTT. Its translation: CASRREAGELFF. Looking up the rest from reference TRBV7-3 and TRBJ2-2 gives the full variable domain: GAGVSQTPSNKVTEKGKYVELRCDPISGHTALYWYRQSLGQGPEFLIYFQGTGAADDSGLPNDRFFAVRPEGSVSTLKIQRTERGDSAVYLCASRREAGELFFGEGSRLTVL.

The chain uses TRBV27 and TRBJ1-5; no definite D call. V was trimmed by 2 bases and J by 0 bases, leaving 5 bases between them. Germline lookup yields CDR1 MNHEY and CDR2 SMNVEV (reference sequence). CDR3 length equals 14 residues. The CDR3 DNA is TGTGCCAGCAGTTTAACAGTTAGCAATCAGCCCCAGCATTTT. This codes for CASSLTVSNQPQHF.

This chain joins TRBV30 and TRBJ1-4, with D hard to call. Germline V gene lookup returns CDR1 GTSNPN and CDR2 SVGIG (reference sequence). With 4 bases removed from V and 6 bases from J, the gap between germline ends came to 6 bases. The CDR3 consists of 11 residues. The CDR3 is CAWTKYEKLFF. DNA of the CDR3: TGTGCCTGGACGAAGTATGAAAAACTGTTTTTT.

CDR3: CASSEAGDTQYF. The DNA of the CDR3 is TGTGCCAGCAGTGAAGCAGGAGATACGCAGTATTTT. The V and J genes are TRBV2 and TRBJ2-3; D is unresolved. The CDR3 extends over 12 amino acids. The V gene lost 0 bases and the J gene lost 5 bases, with 3 bases spanning the gap. Per the germline V gene, CDR1 is SNHLY and CDR2 is FYNNEI.

The chain is built from TRBV7-9 and TRBJ1-2, with D tentatively TRBD1 (6 bases). CDR1 is SEHNR and CDR2 is FQNEAQ in the germline V gene (reference sequence). With 5 bases removed from V and 8 bases from J, the gap between germline ends came to 9 bases. The CDR3 loop spans 11 amino acids. Here the CDR3 reads CASSLQGGYTF. The CDR3 bases are TGTGCCAGCAGCCTCCAGGGGGGCTACACCTTC.

This chain links TRBV19 with TRBJ1-5; a weak D match, TRBD1 (6 bases). Germline V lookup: CDR1 LNHDA, CDR2 SQIVND (reference sequence). Trimming removed 5 bases from V and 6 bases from J, with 20 bases in between. The CDR3 has 16 amino acids. The CDR3 region has the DNA TGTGCCAGTAGTTTCCTCCCTAACAGGGCGGCTCAGCCCCAGCATTTT. Translating gives CASSFLPNRAAQPQHF.

This clone showed up just once. The genes are TRBV27 and TRBJ1-5, with a possible D match to TRBD1 (5 bases). This CDR3 spans 14 amino acids. Germline CDR1 MNHEY, CDR2 SMNVEV (reference sequence). V dropped 1 base and J dropped 3 bases, with 7 bases sitting between them. CDR3 amino acids: CASSLLGPNQPQHF. The CDR3 DNA follows: TGTGCCAGCAGTTTATTGGGGCCCAATCAGCCCCAGCATTTT.

The V call is TRBV7-2, the J call TRBJ1-2, with 9 positions matching TRBD1. The CDR3 has 14 amino acids. Trimming took 5 bases from V and 10 from J; bases not matched to a gene: 11. The germline gives CDR1 SGHTA, CDR2 FQGNSA. The CDR3 reads CASSQTGGASDYTF. DNA for the CDR3: TGTGCCAGCAGCCAAACAGGGGGCGCTTCGGACTACACCTTC. The full variable domain, its missing parts supplied by reference TRBV7-2 and TRBJ1-2, is GAGVSQSPSNKVTEKGKDVELRCDPISGHTALYWYRQSLGQGLEFLIYFQGNSAPDKSGLPSDRFSAERTGGSVSTLTIQRTQQEDSAVYLCASSQTGGASDYTFGSGTRLTVV.

This clone was counted only a few times. This rearrangement joins TRBV30 to TRBJ1-5; D call uncertain. The germline gives CDR1 GTSNPN, CDR2 SVGIG (reference sequence). V shed 3 bases and J shed 3 bases, with 15 bases lying between them. The CDR3 consists of 15 residues. The CDR3 DNA is TGTGCCTGGAGGGACCCGGCAGGTTACAATCAGCCCCAGCATTTT. This codes for CAWRDPAGYNQPQHF.

This rearrangement joins TRBV27 to TRBJ2-5; 8 bases fit TRBD2. J lost 1 base, V lost 1 base, and 5 bases had no gene match. Germline loops: CDR1 MNHEY, CDR2 SMNVEV (reference sequence). The CDR3 runs 16 residues. The CDR3 nucleotides are TGTGCCAGCAGTTTATACCAGCGGGGGATCCAAGAGACCCAGTACTTC. This sequence encodes CASSLYQRGIQETQYF.

This clone was picked up a small number of times. The J gene is TRBJ1-5, the V gene TRBV4-1, with D perhaps matching TRBD1 (5 bases). The CDR3 is 13 residues long. V was clipped by 1 base and J by 9 bases, with 10 bases between them. The germline V gene has CDR1 MGHRA and CDR2 YSYEKL. The CDR3 sequence is CASSQGVQGPQHF. In DNA form, the CDR3 reads TGCGCCAGCAGCCAAGGGGTTCAGGGGCCCCAGCATTTT.

This clone was counted a single time. The DNA for the CDR3 is TGTGCCAGCAGCTACTCGGGGGGGTCCTCCTACGAGCAGTACTTC. Protein sequence: CASSYSGGSSYEQYF. The chain joins TRBV7-2 to TRBJ2-7; TRBD2 matches at 8 bases. The CDR3 extends over 15 amino acids. Per the germline V gene, CDR1 is SGHTA and CDR2 is FQGNSA. Unmatched junction bases numbered 5, after V lost 4 bases and J lost 0 bases.

This clone was observed a handful of times. J is TRBJ1-1 and V is TRBV30, with TRBD1 as a possible D gene (6 bases). This CDR3 is built from 13 residues. Germline assignment: CDR1 GTSNPN and CDR2 SVGIG (reference sequence). V dropped 0 bases and J dropped 1 base, with 6 bases sitting between them. The CDR3 spells CAWSVGANTEAFF. In DNA, the CDR3 is TGTGCCTGGAGTGTGGGGGCGAACACTGAAGCTTTCTTT.

This sequence joins TRBV27 and TRBJ2-3; no clear D. This CDR3 comprises 10 residues. Germline V gene data show CDR1 as MNHEY and CDR2 as SMNVEV (reference sequence). V lost 10 bases and J 8 bases, leaving 10 bases between the germline ends. The DNA of the CDR3 is TGTGCCACCGGAAGCTTTACGCAGTATTTT. Its translation: CATGSFTQYF.

The J gene is TRBJ2-3, the V gene TRBV2, with D hard to call. Germline V gene sequence: CDR1 SNHLY, CDR2 FYNNEI. The V and J ends lost 7 bases and 3 bases respectively, with 14 bases between them. The CDR3 is 14 amino acids. The DNA for the CDR3 is TGTGCCAGCAATGCCGGATTTCTTACAGATACGCAGTATTTT. Translating it yields CASNAGFLTDTQYF. The whole variable domain, filled in from reference TRBV2 and TRBJ2-3, reads EPEVTQTPSHQVTQMGQEVILRCVPISNHLYFYWYRQILGQKVEFLVSFYNNEISEKSEIFDDQFSVERPDGSNFTLKIRSTKLEDSAMYFCASNAGFLTDTQYFGPGTRLTVL.

The chain links TRBV30 to TRBJ1-1; D may be TRBD1 (5 bases). CDR3 size: 14 residues. The germline gives CDR1 GTSNPN, CDR2 SVGIG (reference sequence). V was clipped by 0 bases and J by 1 base, with 9 bases between them. The CDR3 reads CAWSVDSRNTEAFF. CDR3 in DNA: TGTGCCTGGAGTGTTGACAGCAGGAACACTGAAGCTTTCTTT. Looking up the rest from reference TRBV30 and TRBJ1-1 gives the full variable domain: SQTIHQWPATLVQPVGSPLSLECTVEGTSNPNLYWYRQAAGRGLQLLFYSVGIGQISSEVPQNLSASRPQDRQFILSSKKLLLSDSGFYLCAWSVDSRNTEAFFGQGTRLTVV.